This entry lists 29 T cell receptor beta chains sequenced from one sample in a study of OX40 agonist ivuxolimab in advanced cancers. Sequencing was performed with immunoSEQ multiplex PCR; in TCRdb, only in-frame clones are kept and a portion is missing. The table includes roughly 71,000 clones, roughly 81% detected once. The material sequenced was CD4+ or CD8+ T cells sorted from blood, taken in a trial of the OX40 agonist ivuxolimab. The receptors derive from an adult with an advanced solid tumor such as melanoma, head and neck, liver or kidney cancer.

The chain carries TRBV11-2 and TRBJ1-1; TRBD1 matches at 7 bases. In germline, CDR1 is SGHAT, CDR2 FQNNGV. The J segment lost 11 bases and the V segment lost 1 base, leaving 1 base of the junction unmatched. The CDR3 is 11 amino acids. This chain's CDR3 is CASSLVRGAFF. CDR3 coding DNA: TGTGCCAGCAGCTTAGTCAGGGGGGCTTTCTTT.

The chain recombines TRBV27 with TRBJ2-1; TRBD2 agrees at 10 bases. The V gene's germline CDR1 is MNHEY and CDR2 SMNVEV (reference sequence). This CDR3 has 16 amino acids. Trimming removed 2 bases from V and 7 bases from J; junction bases left unmatched: 8. The DNA for the CDR3 is TGTGCCAGCAGTTTAAGGTCCAGCGGGAGGGGGAATGAGCAGTTCTTC. Translating gives CASSLRSSGRGNEQFF.

CDR3 protein: CSGRGNTEAFF. In nucleotides, the CDR3 is TGCAGTGGTAGGGGAAACACTGAAGCTTTCTTT. The chain employs TRBV20-1 and TRBJ1-1, with a possible D match to TRBD1 (5 bases). The CDR3 sequence is 11 residues long. V was pared by 7 bases and J by 2 bases, with 8 bases between. Germline V lookup: CDR1 DFQATT, CDR2 SNEGSKA (reference sequence).

V is TRBV4-1 and J is TRBJ2-7; D not resolved. The CDR3 contains 14 residues. V shed 4 bases and J shed 6 bases, with 16 bases lying between them. Germline CDR1 is MGHRA and CDR2 is YSYEKL. The CDR3 region is CASSPSGERSEQYF. In nucleotides, the CDR3 is TGCGCCAGCAGCCCGTCTGGGGAAAGATCCGAGCAGTACTTC.

The genes are TRBV2 and TRBJ1-3; TRBD1 might be the D (6 bases). This CDR3 has 14 residues. The V gene's germline CDR1 is SNHLY and CDR2 FYNNEI. Trimming shortened V by 4 bases and J by 4 bases, and 11 bases separated the two germline ends. The CDR3 protein is CASSVLGAGNTIYF. The DNA of the CDR3 is TGTGCCAGCAGTGTTCTGGGGGCGGGAAACACCATATATTTT.

V is TRBV5-1 and J is TRBJ2-7, with D possibly TRBD1 on 6 matching bases. The ends were cut back, 0 bases at V and 0 bases at J, with 7 bases in the middle. The CDR3 loop spans 14 amino acids. CDR1 is SGHRS, CDR2 YFSETQ, per germline. In nucleotides, the CDR3 is TGCGCCAGCAGCTTGGGACAGGCCTCCTACGAGCAGTACTTC. Translation: CASSLGQASYEQYF.

On this clone: The sample contains more than one DNA sequence encoding this CDR3. The J gene is TRBJ2-1, the V gene TRBV7-3; 11 bases agree with TRBD2. J gave up 7 bases and V 1 base, and 3 bases lay outside the gene matches. CDR1 and CDR2 from the germline V gene are SGHTA and FQGTGA. CDR3 length: 15 amino acids. DNA of the CDR3: TGTGCCAGCAGCTTAAGTCTAGCGGGGGGTAATGAGCAGTTCTTC. It encodes CASSLSLAGGNEQFF.

This chain links TRBV29-1 with TRBJ2-3; D is unclear. The CDR3 sequence is 15 residues long. V was pared by 4 bases and J by 0 bases, with 14 bases between. Germline values: CDR1 SQVTM, CDR2 ANQGSEA. The CDR3 reads CSVGSGSASTDTQYF. CDR3 sequence (DNA): TGCAGCGTTGGCAGTGGCTCCGCGAGCACAGATACGCAGTATTTT.

The DNA of the CDR3 is TGTGCCAGCTCCACGGGACAGCCAACCAATGAGCAGTTCTTC. Its protein product is CASSTGQPTNEQFF. This chain joins TRBV7-9 and TRBJ2-1; 7 bases align to TRBD1. V lost 8 bases, J lost 6 bases, and 10 bases stayed unmatched. This CDR3 spans 14 amino acids. CDR1 and CDR2 (germline): SEHNR, FQNEAQ (reference sequence).

The chain carries TRBV30 and TRBJ2-6; D not certain. Looked up from germline, CDR1 is GTSNPN and CDR2 is SVGIG (reference sequence). The ends were cut back, 5 bases at V and 4 bases at J, with 15 bases in the middle. This CDR3 is built from 15 residues. Here the CDR3 reads CAWEARSRGANVLTF. The DNA of the CDR3 is TGTGCCTGGGAGGCGAGGAGCAGGGGGGCCAACGTCCTGACTTTC.

CDR3 residues: CASSPMGGREYF. CDR3 DNA: TGTGCCAGCAGCCCCATGGGGGGGAGGGAGTACTTC. This rearrangement joins TRBV7-3 to TRBJ2-7; 7 bases are shared with TRBD2. The CDR3 runs 12 residues. V lost 5 bases and J lost 11; bases outside the gene matches: 9. The germline CDR1 and CDR2 sequences are SGHTA and FQGTGA. Full variable domain (outside the CDR3, taken from reference TRBV7-3 and TRBJ2-7): GAGVSQTPSNKVTEKGKYVELRCDPISGHTALYWYRQSLGQGPEFLIYFQGTGAADDSGLPNDRFFAVRPEGSVSTLKIQRTERGDSAVYLCASSPMGGREYFGPGTRLTVT.

This chain joins TRBV4-2 and TRBJ2-4; D perhaps matches TRBD1 (6 bases). The length of the CDR3 is 16 residues. Trimming cost V 1 base and J 0 bases, with 10 bases left between them. Germline assignment: CDR1 LGHNA and CDR2 YNFKEQ. CDR3 bases: TGTGCCAGCAGCCAAGTGACAGGCCTAGCCAAAAACATTCAGTACTTC. It translates to CASSQVTGLAKNIQYF.

The V gene is TRBV19, the J gene TRBJ2-1; 9 positions match TRBD1. The V segment lost 2 bases and the J segment 8 bases; nucleotides outside the gene matches: 10. The CDR3 sequence is 16 residues long. In germline, CDR1 is LNHDA, CDR2 SQIVND (reference sequence). For the CDR3, the DNA is TGTGCCAGTAGTATATGGGGACAGGGACTTAGCGATGAGCAGTTCTTC. Amino acids: CASSIWGQGLSDEQFF.

This clone was seen more than once but under ten times. V and J are TRBV30 and TRBJ1-5; 9 bases match TRBD1. Germline loops: CDR1 GTSNPN, CDR2 SVGIG (reference sequence). V trimming: 6 bases; J trimming: 11 bases; junction bases outside the gene matches: 8. The length of the CDR3 is 12 residues. CDR3 DNA sequence: TGTGCCTGCGAAACAGGGGGCGCGTCCCAGCATTTT. Amino acids: CACETGGASQHF.

V and J are TRBV15 and TRBJ2-4; possibly TRBD1 for D (5 bases). Germline-derived CDR1 and CDR2 are LNHNV and YYDKDF (reference sequence). V was shortened by 0 bases and J by 8 bases, with 17 bases between the two germline ends. The CDR3 has 16 amino acids. CDR3 protein: CATSRELQAVSDIQYF. The CDR3 DNA reads TGTGCCACCAGCAGAGAGTTACAGGCGGTTTCCGACATTCAGTACTTC.

This clone was picked up one time. The J gene is TRBJ1-2, the V gene TRBV20-1, with unresolved D. CDR1 DFQATT and CDR2 SNEGSKA come from the germline V gene (reference sequence). The ends were cut back, 4 bases at V and 3 bases at J, with 3 bases in the middle. This CDR3 is 10 amino acids long. CDR3 region: CSAIYYGYTF. The CDR3 nucleotides are TGCAGTGCTATCTACTATGGCTACACCTTC.

The chain couples TRBV6-6 to TRBJ2-7; 9 nucleotides match TRBD2. The CDR3 is 16 residues long. V shed 0 bases and J 5 bases; nucleotides not matched to a gene: 8. Germline assignment: CDR1 MNHNY and CDR2 SVGAGI (reference sequence). The CDR3 protein is CASSYSSLAGFNEQYF. In nucleotides, the CDR3 is TGTGCCAGCAGTTACTCGTCGCTAGCGGGATTTAACGAGCAGTACTTC.

The chain couples TRBV2 to TRBJ2-1; TRBD2 matches at 7 bases. Germline trimming cut 8 bases from V and 0 bases from J; bases unmatched to any gene: 10. This CDR3 is 16 amino acids long. The germline V gene encodes CDR1 SNHLY and CDR2 FYNNEI. The CDR3 nucleotides are TGTGCCAGCTATCCGTCAGCGGGAAGCTCCTACAATGAGCAGTTCTTC. Translation gives CASYPSAGSSYNEQFF.

The chain employs TRBV20-1 and TRBJ1-1, with 8 bases fitting TRBD1. The CDR3 is 11 residues long. The V gene's germline CDR1 is DFQATT and CDR2 SNEGSKA (reference sequence). The trim removed 6 bases at V and 8 bases at J, leaving 5 bases unmatched. CDR3 sequence: CSAGRQGEAFF. The CDR3 DNA sequence: TGCAGTGCGGGTAGACAGGGGGAAGCTTTCTTT.

The chain is built from TRBV4-1 and TRBJ2-7; 7 bases are a match to TRBD1. J was trimmed by 0 bases and V by 2 bases; bases with no gene match: 13. The CDR3 consists of 18 residues. Per the germline V gene, CDR1 is MGHRA and CDR2 is YSYEKL. The CDR3 loop is CASSQQPPRGPFSYEQYF. In DNA form, the CDR3 reads TGCGCCAGCAGCCAACAGCCCCCGAGGGGGCCTTTCTCCTACGAGCAGTACTTC.

This chain uses TRBV7-9 with TRBJ2-3, with 13 bases matching TRBD2. CDR1 SEHNR and CDR2 FQNEAQ come from the germline V gene (reference sequence). The length of the CDR3 is 16 residues. The V segment lost 5 bases and the J segment 2 bases; nucleotides outside the gene matches: 4. The CDR3, as DNA: TGTGCCAGCAGCCGCGGACTAGCGGGAGCCACAGATACGCAGTATTTT. Translated, it gives CASSRGLAGATDTQYF.

This clone has only a few counts. J is TRBJ1-2 and V is TRBV19, with 12 bases identical to TRBD1. Trimming took 6 bases from V and 6 from J; bases not matched to a gene: 5. The CDR3 loop spans 14 amino acids. Germline CDR1 and CDR2: LNHDA and SQIVND (reference sequence). CDR3 nucleotide sequence: TGTGCCAGTAGCGGGACAGGGGGCGCGGATGGCTACACCTTC. Protein: CASSGTGGADGYTF.

The chain uses TRBV14 and TRBJ1-3; TRBD1 is a possible D gene (6 bases). Trimming removed 0 bases at V and 4 bases at J, with 13 bases between. Germline V gene data show CDR1 as SGHDN and CDR2 as FVKESK. CDR3 size: 16 residues. CDR3 amino acids: CASSQDSGGFGNTIYF. CDR3 bases: TGTGCCAGCAGCCAAGATTCTGGGGGCTTCGGAAACACCATATATTTT.

The chain joins TRBV2 to TRBJ1-4, with 7 bases that match TRBD1. The CDR3 sequence is 15 residues long. With 5 bases clipped from V and 13 bases from J, the junction kept 16 bases outside the gene matches. Per the germline V gene, CDR1 is SNHLY and CDR2 is FYNNEI. The DNA for the CDR3 is TGTGCCAGCAGTCCTCAACTTCCGGGACAGAGTTCACTGTTTTTT. Amino acid sequence: CASSPQLPGQSSLFF.

The chain recombines TRBV10-2 with TRBJ1-2; D is undetermined. The CDR3 is made up of 14 amino acids. The germline CDR1 and CDR2 sequences are WSHSY and SAAADI. Trimming pared 3 bases from V and 0 bases from J, leaving 8 bases between. The CDR3 coding sequence is TGCGCCAGCAGTGACCCCCGAGCTAACTATGGCTACACCTTC. It translates to CASSDPRANYGYTF.

The chain is built from TRBV14 and TRBJ2-7; no clear D. This CDR3 has 13 amino acids. The germline CDR1 and CDR2 sequences are SGHDN and FVKESK. Trimming removed 7 bases at V and 2 bases at J, with 12 bases between. For the CDR3, the DNA is TGTGCCAGCAACCCTACTAATACCTACGAGCAGTACTTC. Protein: CASNPTNTYEQYF.

This clone has more than one count but fewer than ten. This chain uses TRBV7-6 with TRBJ1-1; maybe TRBD1 (5 bases). Trimming pared 3 bases from V and 5 bases from J, leaving 19 bases between. The CDR3 consists of 16 residues. CDR1 and CDR2 from the germline V gene are SGHVS and FNYEAQ. This CDR3 is CASSLGPSRGTTEAFF. CDR3 sequence (DNA): TGTGCCAGCAGCTTGGGGCCCTCGAGAGGGACGACTGAAGCTTTCTTT.

The DNA for the CDR3 is TGTGCCAGCAGATCATCCGCGGCGGGGGCATCATACGAGCAGTACTTC. Its protein product is CASRSSAAGASYEQYF. This sequence joins TRBV6-6 and TRBJ2-7, with D perhaps TRBD2 (7 bases). This CDR3 region has 16 residues. Germline CDR1 reads MNHNY; CDR2 reads SVGAGI (reference sequence). The V end was cut by 6 bases, the J end by 4 bases, with 22 bases between.

The chain combines TRBV4-1 with TRBJ1-5; 9 bases are a match to TRBD1. The V gene's germline CDR1 is MGHRA and CDR2 YSYEKL. CDR3 length equals 16 residues. The junction had 9 bases not matched to a gene; V was cut back by 4 bases and J by 5 bases. The CDR3 DNA follows: TGCGCCAGCAGCCCCCAGGGACAGGGAAAGGATCAGCCCCAGCATTTT. Its protein is CASSPQGQGKDQPQHF.